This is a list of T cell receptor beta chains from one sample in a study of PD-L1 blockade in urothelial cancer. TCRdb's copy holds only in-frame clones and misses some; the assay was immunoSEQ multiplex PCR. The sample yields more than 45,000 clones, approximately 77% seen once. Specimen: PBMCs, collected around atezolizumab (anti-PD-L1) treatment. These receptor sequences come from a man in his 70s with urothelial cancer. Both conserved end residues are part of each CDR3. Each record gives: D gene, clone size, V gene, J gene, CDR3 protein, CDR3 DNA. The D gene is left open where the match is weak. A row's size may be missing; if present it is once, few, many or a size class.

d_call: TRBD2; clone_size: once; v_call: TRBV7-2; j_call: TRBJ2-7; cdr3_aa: CASSSDSGGEQYF; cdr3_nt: TGTGCCAGCAGCTCCGATAGCGGGGGCGAGCAGTACTTC
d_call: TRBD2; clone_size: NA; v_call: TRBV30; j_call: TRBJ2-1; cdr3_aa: CAWNQGLAPIEQFF; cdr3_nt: TGTGCCTGGAACCAGGGACTAGCCCCCATTGAGCAGTTCTTC
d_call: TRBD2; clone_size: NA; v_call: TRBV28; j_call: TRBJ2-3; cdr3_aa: CASSSPGTSGSDTQYF; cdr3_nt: TGTGCCAGCAGTTCCCCAGGGACTAGCGGTTCGGATACGCAGTATTTT
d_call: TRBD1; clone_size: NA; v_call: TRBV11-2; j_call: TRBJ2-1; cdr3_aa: CASSRDRLSNEQFF; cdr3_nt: TGTGCCAGCAGCCGGGACAGGCTAAGCAATGAGCAGTTCTTC
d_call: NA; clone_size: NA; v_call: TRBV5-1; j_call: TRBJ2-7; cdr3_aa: CASSESSYEQYF; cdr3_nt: TGCGCCAGCAGCGAGAGCTCCTACGAGCAGTACTTC
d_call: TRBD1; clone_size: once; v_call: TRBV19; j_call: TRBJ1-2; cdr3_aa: CASSFAGTGANYGYTF; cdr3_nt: TGTGCCAGTAGTTTTGCCGGGACAGGGGCTAACTATGGCTACACCTTC
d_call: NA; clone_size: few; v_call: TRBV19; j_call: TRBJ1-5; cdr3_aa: CASKVRSNSNQPQHF; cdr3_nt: TGTGCCAGTAAGGTCAGGTCTAATAGCAATCAGCCCCAGCATTTT
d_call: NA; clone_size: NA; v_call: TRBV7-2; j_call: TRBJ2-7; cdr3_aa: CASTLRAQTSRGSYEQYF; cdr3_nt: TGTGCCAGCACTTTGAGGGCACAGACCTCCCGGGGTTCCTACGAGCAGTACTTC
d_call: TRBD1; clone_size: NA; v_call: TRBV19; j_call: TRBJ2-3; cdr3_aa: CASRTGGAGDTQYF; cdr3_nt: TGTGCCAGTAGAACAGGGGGCGCGGGAGATACGCAGTATTTT
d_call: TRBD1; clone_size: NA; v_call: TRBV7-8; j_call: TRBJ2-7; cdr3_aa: CASSLAPGQGLYEQYF; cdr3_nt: TGTGCCAGCAGCTTAGCGCCGGGACAGGGGCTCTACGAGCAGTACTTC
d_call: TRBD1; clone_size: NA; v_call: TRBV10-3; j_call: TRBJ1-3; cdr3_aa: CATLRDRGGNTIYF; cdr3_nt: TGTGCCACCCTCCGGGACAGGGGCGGAAACACCATATATTTT
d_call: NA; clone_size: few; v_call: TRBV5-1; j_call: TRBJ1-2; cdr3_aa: CASSLQQGDGYTF; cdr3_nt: TGCGCCAGCAGCTTGCAACAGGGTGATGGCTACACCTTC
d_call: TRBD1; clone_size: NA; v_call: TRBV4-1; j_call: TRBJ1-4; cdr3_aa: CASSQDTGANEKLFF; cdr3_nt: TGCGCCAGCAGCCAAGACACAGGGGCTAATGAAAAACTGTTTTTT
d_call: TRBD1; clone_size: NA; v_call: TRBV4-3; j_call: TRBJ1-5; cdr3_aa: CASSQEGTGDQPQHF; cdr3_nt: TGCGCCAGCAGCCAAGAAGGGACAGGGGATCAGCCCCAGCATTTT
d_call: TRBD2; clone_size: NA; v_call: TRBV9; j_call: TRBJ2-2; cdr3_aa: CASSSGTSGPTGELFF; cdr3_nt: TGTGCCAGCAGCAGCGGGACTAGCGGACCAACCGGGGAGCTGTTTTTT
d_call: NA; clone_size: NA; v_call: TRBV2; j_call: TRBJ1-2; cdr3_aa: CASSLEDYGYTF; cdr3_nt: TGTGCCAGCAGTTTGGAGGACTATGGCTACACCTTC
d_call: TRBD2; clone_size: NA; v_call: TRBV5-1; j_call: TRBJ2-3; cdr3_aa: CASSLERGRDTQYF; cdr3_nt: TGCGCCAGCAGCTTGGAGCGGGGGCGGGATACGCAGTATTTT
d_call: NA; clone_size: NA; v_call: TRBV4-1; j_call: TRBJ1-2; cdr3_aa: CASSQGRERGFYGYTF; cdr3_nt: TGCGCCAGCAGCCAAGGCAGGGAGCGGGGATTCTATGGCTACACCTTC
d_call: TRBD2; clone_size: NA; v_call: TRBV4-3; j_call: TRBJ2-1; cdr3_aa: CASSHPLPGTSGLFEQFF; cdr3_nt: TGCGCCAGCAGCCACCCTCTCCCCGGGACTAGCGGGTTGTTTGAGCAGTTCTTC
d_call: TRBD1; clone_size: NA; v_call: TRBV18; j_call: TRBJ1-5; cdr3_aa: CASSPSSGTGNQPQHF; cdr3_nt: TGTGCCAGCTCACCATCCTCCGGGACAGGGAATCAGCCCCAGCATTTT
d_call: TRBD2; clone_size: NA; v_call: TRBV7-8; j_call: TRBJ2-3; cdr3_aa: CASSSNRGLAGGTSTDTQYF; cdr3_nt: TGTGCCAGCAGCTCAAATCGAGGACTAGCGGGAGGCACTAGCACAGATACGCAGTATTTT
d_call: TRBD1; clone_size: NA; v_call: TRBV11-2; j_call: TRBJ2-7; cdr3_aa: CASSLSFPDRGLTYEQYF; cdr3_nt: TGTGCCAGCAGCTTAAGTTTTCCTGACAGGGGCCTTACCTACGAGCAGTACTTC
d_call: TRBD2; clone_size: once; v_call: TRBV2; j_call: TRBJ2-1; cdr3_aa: CASKAGTSGLQFF; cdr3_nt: TGTGCCAGCAAAGCCGGGACTAGCGGTCTTCAGTTCTTC
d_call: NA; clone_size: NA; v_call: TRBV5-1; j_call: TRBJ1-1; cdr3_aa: CASSPFGGNTEAFF; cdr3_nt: TGCGCCAGCAGCCCCTTCGGGGGGAACACTGAAGCTTTCTTT
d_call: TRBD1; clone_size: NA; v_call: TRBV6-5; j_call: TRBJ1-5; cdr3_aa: CASRYRGGQPQHF; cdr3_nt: TGTGCCAGCAGATACAGGGGTGGTCAGCCCCAGCATTTT
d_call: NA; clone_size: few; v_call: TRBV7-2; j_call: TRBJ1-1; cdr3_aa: CASSLAVRGTEAFF; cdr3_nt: TGTGCCAGCAGCTTAGCAGTACGGGGTACTGAAGCTTTCTTT
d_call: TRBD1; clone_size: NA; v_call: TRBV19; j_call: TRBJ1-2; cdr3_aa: CASRTGLNWDYGYTF; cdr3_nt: TGTGCCAGTCGGACAGGGTTAAACTGGGACTATGGCTACACCTTC
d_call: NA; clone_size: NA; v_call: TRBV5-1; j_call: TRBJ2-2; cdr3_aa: CASSLDYTGELFF; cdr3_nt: TGCGCCAGCAGCTTAGACTACACCGGGGAGCTGTTTTTT
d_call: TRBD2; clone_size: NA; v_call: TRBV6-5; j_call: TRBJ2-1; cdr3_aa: CASSFGLAGGHEQFF; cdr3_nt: TGTGCCAGCAGTTTCGGACTAGCGGGGGGGCATGAGCAGTTCTTC
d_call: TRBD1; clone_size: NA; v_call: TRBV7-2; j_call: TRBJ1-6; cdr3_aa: CASRPGQNHSPLHF; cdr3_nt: TGTGCCAGCAGGCCGGGACAGAACCATTCACCCCTCCACTTT
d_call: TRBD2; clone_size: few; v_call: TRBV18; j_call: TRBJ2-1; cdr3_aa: CASSPAAGGLVNEQFF; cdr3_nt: TGTGCCAGCTCTCCCGCCGCGGGGGGGCTCGTAAATGAGCAGTTCTTC
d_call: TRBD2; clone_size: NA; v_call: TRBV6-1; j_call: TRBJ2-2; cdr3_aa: CASSGGVGELFF; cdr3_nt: TGTGCCAGCAGCGGGGGGGTCGGGGAGCTGTTTTTT
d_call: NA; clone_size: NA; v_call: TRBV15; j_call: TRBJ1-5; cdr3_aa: CATSREPIREGQPQHF; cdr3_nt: TGTGCCACCAGCAGAGAGCCTATCCGGGAGGGGCAGCCCCAGCATTTT
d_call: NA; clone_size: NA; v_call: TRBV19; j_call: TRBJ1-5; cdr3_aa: CASTRAHGSNQPQHF; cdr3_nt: TGTGCCAGTACCCGTGCCCACGGTAGCAATCAGCCCCAGCATTTT
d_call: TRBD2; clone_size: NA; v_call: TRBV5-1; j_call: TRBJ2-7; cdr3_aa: CASSLERGHDEQYF; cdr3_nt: TGCGCCAGCAGCTTGGAGCGGGGGCATGACGAGCAGTACTTC